This T cell receptor beta chain was obtained from a study of T cells in Graves' hyperthyroidism and ophthalmopathy. Findings of the study overall: The majority of expanded thyroid clonotypes above 0.001 also appeared in blood.

Exclusion of patients followed from uncontrolled infection, other autoimmune disease, pregnancy or lactation. Diagnoses were made from clinical symptoms, serum measures (thyroxine and TRAb), thyroid ultrasound and orbital computed tomography. Sample collection date corresponds to first hyperthyroidism diagnosis, prior to any ophthalmopathy symptoms. The CDR3 contains 15 residues. Trimming cost V 6 bases and J 0 bases, with 18 bases left between them. Germline V CDR1 and CDR2: SQVTM, ANQGSEA. This clonotype came up a few times. Its target is not known. Amplification of TCR beta CDR3 regions used RNA as the template. The HTBI set primed first-round TCR CDR3 RT-PCR. TCRdb redid the calling of the multiplex PCR reads with MiXCR, one entry per CDR3 protein. This sample carries 370,000 or so distinct CDR3 sequences, roughly 14% of them seen once, and the ten largest clones take 20% to 25%.

The sequence was obtained from a man aged 25-45 years with Graves' hyperthyroidism that later progressed to Graves' ophthalmopathy. Sequencing was performed on blood. This chain joins TRBV29-1 and TRBJ2-7; D uncertain. CDR3 in amino acids: CSVRFSGLSSYEQYF. CDR3 coding DNA: TGCAGCGTCCGATTCTCCGGGTTAAGCTCCTACGAGCAGTACTTC.